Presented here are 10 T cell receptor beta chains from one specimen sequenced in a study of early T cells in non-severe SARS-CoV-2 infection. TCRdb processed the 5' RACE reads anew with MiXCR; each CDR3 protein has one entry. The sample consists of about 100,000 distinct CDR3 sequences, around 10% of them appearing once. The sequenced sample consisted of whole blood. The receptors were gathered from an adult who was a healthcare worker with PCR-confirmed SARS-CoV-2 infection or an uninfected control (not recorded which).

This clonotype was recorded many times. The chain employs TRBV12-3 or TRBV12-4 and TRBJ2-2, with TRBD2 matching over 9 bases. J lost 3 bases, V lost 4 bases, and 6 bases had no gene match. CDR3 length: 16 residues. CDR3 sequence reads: CASSSYLAGHTGELFF. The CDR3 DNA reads TGTGCCAGCAGTTCATACCTAGCGGGACACACCGGGGAGCTGTTTTTT.

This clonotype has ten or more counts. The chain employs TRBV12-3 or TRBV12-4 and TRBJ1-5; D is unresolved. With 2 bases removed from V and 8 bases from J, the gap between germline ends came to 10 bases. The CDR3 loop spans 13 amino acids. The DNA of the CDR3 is TGTGCCAGCAGTTTAAGCCCTGGGAAGCCCCAGCATTTT. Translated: CASSLSPGKPQHF.

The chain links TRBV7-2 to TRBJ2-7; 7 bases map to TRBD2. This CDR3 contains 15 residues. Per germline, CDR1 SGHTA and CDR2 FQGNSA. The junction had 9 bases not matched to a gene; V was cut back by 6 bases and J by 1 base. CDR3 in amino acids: CASSISGQASYEQYF. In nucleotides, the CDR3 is TGTGCCAGCAGTATTAGCGGGCAGGCTTCCTACGAGCAGTACTTC. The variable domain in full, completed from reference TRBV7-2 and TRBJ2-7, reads GAGVSQSPSNKVTEKGKDVELRCDPISGHTALYWYRQSLGQGLEFLIYFQGNSAPDKSGLPSDRFSAERTGGSVSTLTIQRTQQEDSAVYLCASSISGQASYEQYFGPGTRLTVT.

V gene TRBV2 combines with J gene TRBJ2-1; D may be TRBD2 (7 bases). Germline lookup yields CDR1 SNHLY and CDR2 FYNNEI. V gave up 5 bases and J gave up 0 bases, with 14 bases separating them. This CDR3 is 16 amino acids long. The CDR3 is CASSPGGGSSYNEQFF. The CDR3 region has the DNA TGTGCCAGCAGTCCTGGGGGCGGGAGCTCCTACAATGAGCAGTTCTTC.

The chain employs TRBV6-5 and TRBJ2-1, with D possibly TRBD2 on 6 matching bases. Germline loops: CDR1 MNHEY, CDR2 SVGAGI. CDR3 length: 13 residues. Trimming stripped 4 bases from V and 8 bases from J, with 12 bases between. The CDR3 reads CASSSDWRDEQFF. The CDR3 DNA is TGTGCCAGCAGTTCAGACTGGAGGGATGAGCAGTTCTTC.

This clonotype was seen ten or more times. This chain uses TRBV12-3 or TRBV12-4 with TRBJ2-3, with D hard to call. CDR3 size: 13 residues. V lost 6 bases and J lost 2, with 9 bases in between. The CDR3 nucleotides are TGTGCCAGCAGCACGACACCCACAGATACGCAGTATTTT. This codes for CASSTTPTDTQYF.

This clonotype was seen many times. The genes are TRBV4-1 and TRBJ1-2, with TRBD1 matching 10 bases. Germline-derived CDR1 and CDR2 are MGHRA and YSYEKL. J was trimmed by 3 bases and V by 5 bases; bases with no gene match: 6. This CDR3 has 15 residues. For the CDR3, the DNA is TGCGCCAGCAGCGGGACAGGGGAAGTCCACTATGGCTACACCTTC. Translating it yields CASSGTGEVHYGYTF.

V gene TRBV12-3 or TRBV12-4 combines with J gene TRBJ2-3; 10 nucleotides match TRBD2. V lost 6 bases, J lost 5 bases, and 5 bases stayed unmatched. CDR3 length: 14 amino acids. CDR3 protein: CASRVAGGGDTQYF. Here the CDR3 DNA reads TGTGCCAGCAGGGTAGCGGGAGGTGGAGATACGCAGTATTTT.

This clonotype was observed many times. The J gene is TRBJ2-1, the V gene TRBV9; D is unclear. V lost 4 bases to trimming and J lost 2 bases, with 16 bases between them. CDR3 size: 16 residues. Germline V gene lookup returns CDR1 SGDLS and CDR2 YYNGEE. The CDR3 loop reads CASSPRHGLAYNEQFF. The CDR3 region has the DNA TGTGCCAGCAGCCCCCGCCACGGGTTGGCCTACAATGAGCAGTTCTTC.

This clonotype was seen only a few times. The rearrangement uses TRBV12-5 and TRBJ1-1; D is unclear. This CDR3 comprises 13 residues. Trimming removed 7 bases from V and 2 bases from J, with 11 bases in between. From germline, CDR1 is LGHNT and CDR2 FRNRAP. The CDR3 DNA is TGTGCTAGTGAAAATACAGATAACACTGAAGCTTTCTTT. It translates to CASENTDNTEAFF.